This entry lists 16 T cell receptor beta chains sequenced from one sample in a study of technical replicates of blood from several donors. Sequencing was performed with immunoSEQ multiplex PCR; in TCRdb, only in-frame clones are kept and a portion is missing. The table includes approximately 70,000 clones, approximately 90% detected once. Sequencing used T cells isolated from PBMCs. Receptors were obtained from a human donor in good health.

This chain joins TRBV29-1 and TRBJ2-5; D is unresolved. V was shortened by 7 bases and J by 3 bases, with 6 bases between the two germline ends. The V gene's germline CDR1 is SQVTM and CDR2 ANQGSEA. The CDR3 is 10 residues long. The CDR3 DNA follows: TGCAGCGGAACGGAAGAGACCCAGTACTTC. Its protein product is CSGTEETQYF.

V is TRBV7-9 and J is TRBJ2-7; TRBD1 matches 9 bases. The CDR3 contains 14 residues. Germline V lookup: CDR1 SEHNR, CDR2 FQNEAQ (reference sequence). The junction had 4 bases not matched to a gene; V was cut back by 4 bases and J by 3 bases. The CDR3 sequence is CASSSTTGGYEQYF. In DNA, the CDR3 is TGTGCCAGCAGCTCGACGACAGGGGGCTACGAGCAGTACTTC.

This chain's CDR3 is CASSLTAGSTDTQYF. The CDR3 nucleotides are TGTGCCAGCAGCTTAACAGCGGGGAGCACAGATACGCAGTATTTT. The V call is TRBV7-2, the J call TRBJ2-3, with TRBD2 identical over 7 bases. The V gene end was trimmed by 2 bases and the J gene end by 0 bases; junction bases not matched to a gene: 2. The germline CDR1 and CDR2 sequences are SGHTA and FQGNSA. CDR3 size: 15 residues.

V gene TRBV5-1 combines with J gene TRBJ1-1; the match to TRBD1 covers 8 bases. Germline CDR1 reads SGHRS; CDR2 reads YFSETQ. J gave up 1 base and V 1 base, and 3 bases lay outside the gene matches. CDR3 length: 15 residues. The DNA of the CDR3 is TGCGCCAGCAGCTTGACCGGGACAGGGAACACTGAAGCTTTCTTT. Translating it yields CASSLTGTGNTEAFF.

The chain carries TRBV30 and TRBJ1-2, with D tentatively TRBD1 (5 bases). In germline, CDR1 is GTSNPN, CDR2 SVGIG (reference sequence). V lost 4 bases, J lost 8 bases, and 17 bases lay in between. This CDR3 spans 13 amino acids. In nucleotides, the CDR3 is TGTGCCTGGACCAGGGAAACGGGTTCGGGCTACACCTTC. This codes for CAWTRETGSGYTF.

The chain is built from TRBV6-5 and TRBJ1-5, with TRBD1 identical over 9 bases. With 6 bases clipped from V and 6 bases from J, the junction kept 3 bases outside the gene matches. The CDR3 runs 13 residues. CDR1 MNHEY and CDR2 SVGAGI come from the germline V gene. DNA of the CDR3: TGTGCCAGCAGCGGGACAGGGATTCAGCCCCAGCATTTT. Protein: CASSGTGIQPQHF.

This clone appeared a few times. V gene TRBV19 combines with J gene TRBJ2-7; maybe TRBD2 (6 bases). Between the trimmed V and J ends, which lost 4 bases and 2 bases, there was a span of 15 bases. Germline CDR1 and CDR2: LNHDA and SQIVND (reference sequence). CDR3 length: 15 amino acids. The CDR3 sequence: CASSTRLETTYEQYF. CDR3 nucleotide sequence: TGTGCCAGTAGTACCAGACTAGAGACGACCTACGAGCAGTACTTC. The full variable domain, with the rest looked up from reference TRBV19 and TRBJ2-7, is DGGITQSPKYLFRKEGQNVTLSCEQNLNHDAMYWYRQDPGQGLRLIYYSQIVNDFQKGDIAEGYSVSREKKESFPLTVTSAQKNPTAFYLCASSTRLETTYEQYFGPGTRLTVT.

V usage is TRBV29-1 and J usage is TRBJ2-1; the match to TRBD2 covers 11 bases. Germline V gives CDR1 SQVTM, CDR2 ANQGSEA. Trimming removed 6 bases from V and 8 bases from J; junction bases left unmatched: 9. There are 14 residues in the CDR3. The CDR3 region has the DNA TGCAGCGTCCAAATAGCGGGAGGGCCTCATGAGCAGTTCTTC. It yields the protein CSVQIAGGPHEQFF.

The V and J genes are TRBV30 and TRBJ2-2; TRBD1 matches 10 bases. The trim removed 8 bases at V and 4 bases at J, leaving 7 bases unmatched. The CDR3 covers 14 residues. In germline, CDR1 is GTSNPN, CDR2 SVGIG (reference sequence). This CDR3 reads CARQGARVTGELFF. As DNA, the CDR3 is TGTGCCCGACAGGGGGCCAGGGTCACCGGGGAGCTGTTTTTT.

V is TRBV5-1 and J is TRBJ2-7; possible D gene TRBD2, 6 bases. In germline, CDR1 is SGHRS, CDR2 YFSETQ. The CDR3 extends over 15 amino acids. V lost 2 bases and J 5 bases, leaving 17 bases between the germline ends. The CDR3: CASSLSSGTLNEQYF. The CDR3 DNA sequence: TGCGCCAGCAGCTTAAGTAGCGGAACCCTAAACGAGCAGTACTTC.

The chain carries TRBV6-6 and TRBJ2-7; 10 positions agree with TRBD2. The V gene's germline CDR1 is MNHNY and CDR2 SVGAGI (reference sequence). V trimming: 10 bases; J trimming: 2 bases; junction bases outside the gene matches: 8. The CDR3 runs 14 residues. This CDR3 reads CATGGTSVPYEQYF. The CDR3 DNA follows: TGTGCCACTGGGGGGACTAGCGTTCCCTACGAGCAGTACTTC.

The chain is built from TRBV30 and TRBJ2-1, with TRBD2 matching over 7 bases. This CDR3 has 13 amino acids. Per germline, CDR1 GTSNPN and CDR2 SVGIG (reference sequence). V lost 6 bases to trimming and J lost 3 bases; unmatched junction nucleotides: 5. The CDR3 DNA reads TGTGCCTGTAGGACTAGTGGCTACAATGAGCAGTTCTTC. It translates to CACRTSGYNEQFF. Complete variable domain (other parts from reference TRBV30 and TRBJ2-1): SQTIHQWPATLVQPVGSPLSLECTVEGTSNPNLYWYRQAAGRGLQLLFYSVGIGQISSEVPQNLSASRPQDRQFILSSKKLLLSDSGFYLCACRTSGYNEQFFGPGTRLTVL.

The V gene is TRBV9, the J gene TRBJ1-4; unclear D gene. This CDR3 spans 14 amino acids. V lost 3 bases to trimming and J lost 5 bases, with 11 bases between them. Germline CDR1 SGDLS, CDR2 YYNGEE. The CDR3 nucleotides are TGTGCCAGCAGCGGGACTGGGTCAAATGAAAAACTGTTTTTT. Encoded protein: CASSGTGSNEKLFF.

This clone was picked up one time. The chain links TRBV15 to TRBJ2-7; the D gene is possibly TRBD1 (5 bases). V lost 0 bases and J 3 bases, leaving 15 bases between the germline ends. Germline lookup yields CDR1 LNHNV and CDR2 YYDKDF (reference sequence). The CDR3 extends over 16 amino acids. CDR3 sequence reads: CATSREIGTGIYEQYF. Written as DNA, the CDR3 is TGTGCCACCAGCAGAGAAATAGGAACAGGTATCTACGAGCAGTACTTC.

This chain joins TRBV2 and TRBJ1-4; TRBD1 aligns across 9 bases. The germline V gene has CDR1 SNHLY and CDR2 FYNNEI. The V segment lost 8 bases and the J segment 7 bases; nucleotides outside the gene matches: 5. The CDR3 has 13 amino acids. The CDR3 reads CASRDRATEKLFF. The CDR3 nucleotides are TGTGCCAGCCGGGACAGGGCCACTGAAAAACTGTTTTTT.

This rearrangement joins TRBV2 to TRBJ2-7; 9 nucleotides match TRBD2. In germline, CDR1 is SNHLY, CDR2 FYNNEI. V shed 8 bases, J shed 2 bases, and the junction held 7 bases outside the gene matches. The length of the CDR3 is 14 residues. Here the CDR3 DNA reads TGTGCCAGCTCGCTAGCGGGAAGGACCTACGAGCAGTACTTC. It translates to CASSLAGRTYEQYF.